The clone carrying this TCR beta chain was observed many times. Antigen specificity is unknown. The V gene end was trimmed by 0 bases and the J gene end by 6 bases; junction bases not matched to a gene: 8. Germline values: CDR1 SGDLS, CDR2 YYNGEE. This CDR3 is built from 15 residues. Amplified material comprised TCR beta CDR3 regions derived from RNA transcripts. Investigators did first-round RT-PCR with HTBI primers, then second-round multiplex PCR. TCRdb fed the multiplex PCR reads into MiXCR, producing one record per CDR3 protein. The table includes around 1,000,000 distinct CDR3 sequences, roughly 35% detected once. This entry belongs to a study of Graves' ophthalmopathy and Graves' hyperthyroidism. Certain patients were not enrolled. These were patients with other autoimmune diseases, uncontrolled infections, pregnancy or lactation. Orbital computed tomography and thyroid ultrasound, along with TRAb, serum thyroxine and clinical symptoms, underpinned diagnosis.

Overall study findings and caveats: Blood also harbored most expanded thyroid clonotypes above 0.001 frequency. The 13-signature model separated ophthalmopathy from stable hyperthyroidism at approximately 91% sensitivity and approximately 79% specificity.

The chain recombines TRBV9 with TRBJ2-7, with 8 bases lining up with TRBD1. Sample: peripheral blood or thyroid tissue (not recorded which). This receptor was identified in an adult man with Graves' hyperthyroidism. CDR3 in amino acids: CASSVDPGQGGEQYF. The CDR3 DNA is TGTGCCAGCAGCGTAGATCCAGGACAGGGAGGCGAGCAGTACTTC.